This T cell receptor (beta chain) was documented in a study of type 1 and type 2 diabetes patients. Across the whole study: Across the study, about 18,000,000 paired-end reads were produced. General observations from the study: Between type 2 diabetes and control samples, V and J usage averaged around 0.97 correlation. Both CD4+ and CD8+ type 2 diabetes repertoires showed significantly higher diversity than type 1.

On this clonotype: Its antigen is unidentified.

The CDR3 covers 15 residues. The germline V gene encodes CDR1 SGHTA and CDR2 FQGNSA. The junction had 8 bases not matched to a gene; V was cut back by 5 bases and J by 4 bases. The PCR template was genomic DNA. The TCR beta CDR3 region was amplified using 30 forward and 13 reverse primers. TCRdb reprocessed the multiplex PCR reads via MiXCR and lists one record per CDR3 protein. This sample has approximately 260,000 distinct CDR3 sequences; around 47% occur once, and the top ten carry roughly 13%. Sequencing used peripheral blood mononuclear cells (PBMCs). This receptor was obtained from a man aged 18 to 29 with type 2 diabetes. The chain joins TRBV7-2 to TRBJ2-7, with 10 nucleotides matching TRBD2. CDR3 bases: TGTGCCAGCAGCCAAGATCAGGGACTAGCGTACGAGCAGTACTTC. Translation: CASSQDQGLAYEQYF.